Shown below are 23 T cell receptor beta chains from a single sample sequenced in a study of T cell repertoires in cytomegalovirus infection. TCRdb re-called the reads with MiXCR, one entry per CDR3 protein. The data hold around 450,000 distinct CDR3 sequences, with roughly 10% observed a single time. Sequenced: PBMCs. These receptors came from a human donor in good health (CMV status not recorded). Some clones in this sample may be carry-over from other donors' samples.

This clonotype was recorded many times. Here the CDR3 DNA reads TGTGCCAGCAGCTTATCGGCTTACCCCAGAGAGACCCAGTACTTC. It codes for CASSLSAYPRETQYF. The chain links TRBV5-4 to TRBJ2-5; D not certain. The CDR3 covers 15 residues. V gave up 2 bases and J gave up 4 bases, with 15 bases separating them. Looked up from germline, CDR1 is SGHNT and CDR2 is YYREEE (reference sequence).

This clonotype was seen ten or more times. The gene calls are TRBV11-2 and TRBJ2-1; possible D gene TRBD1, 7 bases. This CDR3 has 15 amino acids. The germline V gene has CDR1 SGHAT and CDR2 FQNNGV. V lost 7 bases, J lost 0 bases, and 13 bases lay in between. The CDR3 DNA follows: TGTGCCAGCACCCAGGGGGAGGTCTCCTACAATGAGCAGTTCTTC. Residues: CASTQGEVSYNEQFF.

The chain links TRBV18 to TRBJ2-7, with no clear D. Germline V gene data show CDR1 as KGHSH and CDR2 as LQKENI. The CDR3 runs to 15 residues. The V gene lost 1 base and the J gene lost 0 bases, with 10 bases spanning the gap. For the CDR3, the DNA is TGTGCCAGCTCACCACTTGCAGATTTCTCCTACGAGCAGTACTTC. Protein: CASSPLADFSYEQYF.

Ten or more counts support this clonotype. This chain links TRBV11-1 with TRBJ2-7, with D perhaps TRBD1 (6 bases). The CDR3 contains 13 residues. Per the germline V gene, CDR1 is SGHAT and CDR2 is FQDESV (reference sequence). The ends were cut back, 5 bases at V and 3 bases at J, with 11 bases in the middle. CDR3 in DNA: TGTGCCAGCAGCAGGACAGCAATCTACGAGCAGTACTTC. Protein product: CASSRTAIYEQYF.

CDR3 DNA sequence: TGTGCCAGCAGTTTATTTGGATCGCAGTATTTT. Translation: CASSLFGSQYF. This chain connects TRBV12-3 or TRBV12-4 to TRBJ2-3; D gene uncertain. The V and J ends lost 2 bases and 10 bases respectively, with 7 bases between them. The CDR3 length is 11 residues.

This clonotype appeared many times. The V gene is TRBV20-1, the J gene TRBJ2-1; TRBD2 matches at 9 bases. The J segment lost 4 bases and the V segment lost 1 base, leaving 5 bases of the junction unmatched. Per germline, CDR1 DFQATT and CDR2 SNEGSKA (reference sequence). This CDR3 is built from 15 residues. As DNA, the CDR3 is TGCAGTGCTAGAGTCGGCGCGGGGGGGTACAATGAGCAGTTCTTC. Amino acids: CSARVGAGGYNEQFF.

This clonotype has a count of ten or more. CDR3 coding DNA: TGCAGCGTCGGGGGGGACTACTACAATGAGCAGTTCTTC. This translates into CSVGGDYYNEQFF. This chain links TRBV29-1 with TRBJ2-1; TRBD2 matches at 8 bases. The CDR3 runs to 13 residues. V lost 6 bases and J lost 3; bases outside the gene matches: 4. Looked up from germline, CDR1 is SQVTM and CDR2 is ANQGSEA.

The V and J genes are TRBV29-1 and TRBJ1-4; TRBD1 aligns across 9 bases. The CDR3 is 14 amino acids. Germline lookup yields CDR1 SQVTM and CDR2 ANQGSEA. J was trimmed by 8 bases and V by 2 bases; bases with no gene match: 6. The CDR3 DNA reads TGCAGCGTTGAAAGCCCGGACAGGGGCGAAAAACTGTTTTTT. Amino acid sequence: CSVESPDRGEKLFF.

This chain's CDR3 is CASGGGATDTQYF. Here the CDR3 DNA reads TGTGCCAGCGGGGGGGGGGCAACGGATACGCAGTATTTT. The rearrangement uses TRBV28 and TRBJ2-3; possibly TRBD2 for D (7 bases). Germline V gene data show CDR1 as MDHEN and CDR2 as SYDVKM. The CDR3 length is 13 residues. The ends were cut back, 8 bases at V and 6 bases at J, with 15 bases in the middle.

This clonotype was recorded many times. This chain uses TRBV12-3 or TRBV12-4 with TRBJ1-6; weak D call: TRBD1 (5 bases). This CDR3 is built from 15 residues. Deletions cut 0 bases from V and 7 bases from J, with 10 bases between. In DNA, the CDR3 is TGTGCCAGCAGTTTAGCGTCAGGGAGGAATTCACCCCTCCACTTT. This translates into CASSLASGRNSPLHF.

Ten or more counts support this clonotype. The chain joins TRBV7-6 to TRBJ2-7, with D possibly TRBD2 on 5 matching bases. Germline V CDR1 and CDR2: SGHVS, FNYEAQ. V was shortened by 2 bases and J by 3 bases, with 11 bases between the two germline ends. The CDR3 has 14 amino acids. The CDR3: CASSLSEGGYEQYF. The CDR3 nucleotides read TGTGCCAGCAGCTTATCTGAAGGAGGCTACGAGCAGTACTTC. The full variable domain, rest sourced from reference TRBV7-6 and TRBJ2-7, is GAGVSQSPRYKVTKRGQDVALRCDPISGHVSLYWYRQALGQGPEFLTYFNYEAQQDKSGLPNDRFSAERPEGSISTLTIQRTEQRDSAMYRCASSLSEGGYEQYFGPGTRLTVT.

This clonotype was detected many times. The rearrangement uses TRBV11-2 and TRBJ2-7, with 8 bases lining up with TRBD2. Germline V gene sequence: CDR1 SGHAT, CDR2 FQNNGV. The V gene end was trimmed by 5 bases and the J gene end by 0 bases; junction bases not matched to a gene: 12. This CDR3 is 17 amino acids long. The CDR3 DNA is TGTGCCAGCAGCCGGAGAAGCGGGGGCCATAGCTCCTACGAGCAGTACTTC. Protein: CASSRRSGGHSSYEQYF.

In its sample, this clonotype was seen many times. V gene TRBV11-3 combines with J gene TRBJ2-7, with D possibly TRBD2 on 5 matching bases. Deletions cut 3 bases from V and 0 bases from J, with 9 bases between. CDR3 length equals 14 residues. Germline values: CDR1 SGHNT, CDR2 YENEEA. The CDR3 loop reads CASSLMGSSYEQYF. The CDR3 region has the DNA TGTGCCAGCAGCTTGATGGGGAGCTCCTACGAGCAGTACTTC.

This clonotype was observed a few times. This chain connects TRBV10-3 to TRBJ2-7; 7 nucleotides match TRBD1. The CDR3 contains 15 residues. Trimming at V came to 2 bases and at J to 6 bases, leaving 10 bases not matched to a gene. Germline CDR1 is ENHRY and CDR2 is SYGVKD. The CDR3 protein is CAISENKGAPGEQYF. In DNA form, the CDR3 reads TGTGCCATCAGTGAGAATAAGGGGGCGCCGGGCGAGCAGTACTTC.

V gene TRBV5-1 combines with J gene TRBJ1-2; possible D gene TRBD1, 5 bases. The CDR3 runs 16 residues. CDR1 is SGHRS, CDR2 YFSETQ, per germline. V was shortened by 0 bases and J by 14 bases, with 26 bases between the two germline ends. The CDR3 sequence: CASSLVAGIIEAGITF. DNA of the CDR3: TGCGCCAGCAGCTTGGTGGCAGGGATTATTGAAGCGGGGATAACCTTC.

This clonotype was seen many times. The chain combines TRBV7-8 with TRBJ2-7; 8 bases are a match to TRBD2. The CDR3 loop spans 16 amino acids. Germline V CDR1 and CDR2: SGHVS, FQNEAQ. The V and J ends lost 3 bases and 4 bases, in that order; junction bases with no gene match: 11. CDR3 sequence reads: CASSFKSGSGLYEQYF. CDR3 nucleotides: TGTGCCAGCAGCTTTAAAAGCGGGAGCGGTCTTTACGAGCAGTACTTC.

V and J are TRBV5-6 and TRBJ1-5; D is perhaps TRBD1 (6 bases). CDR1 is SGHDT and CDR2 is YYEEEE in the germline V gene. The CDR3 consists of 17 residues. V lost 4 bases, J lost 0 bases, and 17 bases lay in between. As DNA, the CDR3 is TGTGCCAGCAGCGACGGAGGTAGGGGGTATAGCAATCAGCCCCAGCATTTT. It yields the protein CASSDGGRGYSNQPQHF.

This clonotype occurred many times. In DNA form, the CDR3 reads TGTGCCAGCAGCTTAACGGGGGGAGGGGCCAACGTCCTGACTTTC. Translating gives CASSLTGGGANVLTF. This chain links TRBV7-3 with TRBJ2-6, with D perhaps matching TRBD2 (6 bases). CDR3 size: 15 residues. Germline V gene lookup returns CDR1 SGHTA and CDR2 FQGTGA. V dropped 0 bases and J dropped 4 bases, with 7 bases sitting between them.

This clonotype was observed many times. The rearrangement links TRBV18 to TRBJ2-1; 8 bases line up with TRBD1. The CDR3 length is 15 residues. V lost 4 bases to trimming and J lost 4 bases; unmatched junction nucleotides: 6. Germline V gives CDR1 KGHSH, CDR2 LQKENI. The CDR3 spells CASSQQGEYYNEQFF. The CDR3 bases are TGTGCCAGCTCACAACAGGGGGAGTATTACAATGAGCAGTTCTTC.

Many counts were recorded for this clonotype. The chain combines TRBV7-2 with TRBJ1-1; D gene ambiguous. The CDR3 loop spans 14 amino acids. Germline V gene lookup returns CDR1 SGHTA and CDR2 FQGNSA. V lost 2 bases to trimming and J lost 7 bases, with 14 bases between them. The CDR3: CASSLTLTDIEAFF. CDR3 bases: TGTGCCAGCAGCTTAACCCTAACGGATATTGAAGCTTTCTTT.

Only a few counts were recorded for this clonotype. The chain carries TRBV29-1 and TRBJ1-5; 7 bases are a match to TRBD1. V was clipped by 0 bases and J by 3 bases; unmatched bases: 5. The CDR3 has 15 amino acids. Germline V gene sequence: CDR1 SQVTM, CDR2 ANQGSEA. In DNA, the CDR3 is TGCAGCGTTGAAGACGGGACAGTCCCCAATCAGCCCCAGCATTTT. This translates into CSVEDGTVPNQPQHF.

CDR3: CSARETGRTHSYEQYF. DNA for the CDR3: TGCAGTGCTAGAGAGACAGGCCGAACCCACTCCTACGAGCAGTACTTC. The V gene is TRBV20-1, the J gene TRBJ2-7, with D maybe TRBD1 (6 bases). Looked up from germline, CDR1 is DFQATT and CDR2 is SNEGSKA (reference sequence). Between the trimmed V and J ends, which lost 0 bases and 0 bases, there was a span of 15 bases. The CDR3 has 16 amino acids.

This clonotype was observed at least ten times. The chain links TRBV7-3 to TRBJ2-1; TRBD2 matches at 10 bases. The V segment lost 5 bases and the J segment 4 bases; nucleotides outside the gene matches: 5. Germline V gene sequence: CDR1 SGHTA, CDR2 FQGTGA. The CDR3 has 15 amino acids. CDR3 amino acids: CASSQALAGYNEQFF. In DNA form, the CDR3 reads TGTGCCAGCAGCCAGGCACTAGCGGGATACAATGAGCAGTTCTTC.